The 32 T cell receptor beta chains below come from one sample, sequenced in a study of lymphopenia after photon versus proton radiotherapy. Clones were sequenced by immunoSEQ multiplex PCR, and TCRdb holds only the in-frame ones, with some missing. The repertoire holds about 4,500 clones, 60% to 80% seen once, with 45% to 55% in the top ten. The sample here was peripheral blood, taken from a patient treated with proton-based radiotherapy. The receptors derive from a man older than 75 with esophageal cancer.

CDR3 sequence reads: CASSPPSANTGELFF. The CDR3 DNA follows: TGTGCCAGCTCACCACCTAGCGCGAACACCGGGGAGCTGTTTTTT. The chain carries TRBV18 and TRBJ2-2; tentatively, D is TRBD2 (5 bases). CDR1 is KGHSH and CDR2 is LQKENI in the germline V gene. With 0 bases removed from V and 0 bases from J, the gap between germline ends came to 5 bases. The CDR3 contains 15 residues.

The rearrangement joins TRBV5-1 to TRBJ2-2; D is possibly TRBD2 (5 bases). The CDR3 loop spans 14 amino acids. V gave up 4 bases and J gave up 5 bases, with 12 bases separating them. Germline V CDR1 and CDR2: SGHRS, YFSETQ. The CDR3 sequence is CASSQFGGTGELFF. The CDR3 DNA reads TGCGCCAGCAGCCAATTTGGAGGAACCGGGGAGCTGTTTTTT.

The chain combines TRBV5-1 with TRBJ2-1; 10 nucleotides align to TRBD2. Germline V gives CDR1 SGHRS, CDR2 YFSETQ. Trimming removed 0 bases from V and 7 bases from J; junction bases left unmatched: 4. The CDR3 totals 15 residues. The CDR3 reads CASSLEASGRNEQFF. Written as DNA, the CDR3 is TGCGCCAGCAGCTTGGAGGCTAGCGGGAGAAATGAGCAGTTCTTC.

CDR3 coding DNA: TGTGCCAGCAGCCAGAGGACATACACAGATACGCAGTATTTT. Translation: CASSQRTYTDTQYF. The chain joins TRBV7-2 to TRBJ2-3, with D possibly TRBD1 on 5 matching bases. The CDR3 has 14 residues. Germline lookup yields CDR1 SGHTA and CDR2 FQGNSA. V was trimmed by 5 bases and J by 2 bases, leaving 11 bases between them.

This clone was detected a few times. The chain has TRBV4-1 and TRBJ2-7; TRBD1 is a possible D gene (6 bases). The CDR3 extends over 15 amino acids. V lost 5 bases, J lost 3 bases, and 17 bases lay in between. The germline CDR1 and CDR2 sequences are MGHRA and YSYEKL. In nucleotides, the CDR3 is TGCGCCAGCAGCTATACGGGACACACCAGCTACGAGCAGTACTTC. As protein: CASSYTGHTSYEQYF.

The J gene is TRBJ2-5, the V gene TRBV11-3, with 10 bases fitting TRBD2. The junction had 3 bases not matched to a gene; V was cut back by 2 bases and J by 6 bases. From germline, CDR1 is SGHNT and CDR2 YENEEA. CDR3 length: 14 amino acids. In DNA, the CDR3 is TGTGCCAGCAGCTTAAGTAGCGGGGGGCAGACCCAGTACTTC. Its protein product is CASSLSSGGQTQYF. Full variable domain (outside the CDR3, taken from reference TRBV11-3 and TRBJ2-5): EAGVVQSPRYKIIEKKQPVAFWCNPISGHNTLYWYLQNLGQGPELLIRYENEEAVDDSQLPKDRFSAERLKGVDSTLKIQPAELGDSAVYLCASSLSSGGQTQYFGPGTRLLVL.

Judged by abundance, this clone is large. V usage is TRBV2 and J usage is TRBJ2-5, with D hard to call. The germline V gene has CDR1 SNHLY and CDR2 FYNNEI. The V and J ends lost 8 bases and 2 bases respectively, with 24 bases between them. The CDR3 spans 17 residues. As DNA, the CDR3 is TGTGCCAGCCACAGAGAAATACAGAACACAGCACAAGAGACCCAGTACTTC. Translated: CASHREIQNTAQETQYF.

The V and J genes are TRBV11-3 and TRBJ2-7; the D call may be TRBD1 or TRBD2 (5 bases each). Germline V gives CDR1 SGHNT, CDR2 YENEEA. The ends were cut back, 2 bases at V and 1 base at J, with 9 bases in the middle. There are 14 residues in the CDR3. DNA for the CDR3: TGTGCCAGCAGCTTACAATGGGGGTCCTACGAGCAGTACTTC. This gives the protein CASSLQWGSYEQYF.

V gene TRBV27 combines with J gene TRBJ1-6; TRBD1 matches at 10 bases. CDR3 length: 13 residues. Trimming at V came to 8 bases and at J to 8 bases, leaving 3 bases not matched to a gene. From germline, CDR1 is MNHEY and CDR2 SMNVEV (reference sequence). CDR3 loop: CASAGTGDSPLHF. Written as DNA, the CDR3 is TGTGCCAGCGCCGGGACAGGGGATTCACCCCTCCACTTT.

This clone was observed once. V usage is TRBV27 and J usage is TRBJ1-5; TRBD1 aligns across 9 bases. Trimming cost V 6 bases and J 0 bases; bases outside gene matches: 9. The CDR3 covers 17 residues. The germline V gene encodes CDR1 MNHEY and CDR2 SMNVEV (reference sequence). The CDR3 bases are TGTGCCAGCAGCAAGACAGGGGGATCTTATAGCAATCAGCCCCAGCATTTT. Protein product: CASSKTGGSYSNQPQHF.

The DNA for the CDR3 is TGTGCCAGTAGTCCCTCTAGTGGGGGGGCCTGGAATGAGCAGTTCTTC. It yields the protein CASSPSSGGAWNEQFF. The J gene is TRBJ2-1, the V gene TRBV19; a possible D gene is TRBD2 (7 bases). Germline V gene data show CDR1 as LNHDA and CDR2 as SQIVND (reference sequence). The CDR3 is made up of 16 amino acids. V gave up 5 bases and J gave up 7 bases, with 21 bases separating them.

The CDR3 sequence is CASSTIPGQNNYGYTF. The CDR3 DNA reads TGTGCCAGCAGCACAATCCCGGGACAAAATAACTATGGCTACACCTTC. V is TRBV13 and J is TRBJ1-2, with D possibly TRBD1 on 6 matching bases. The CDR3 contains 16 residues. V was cut by 5 bases and J by 1 base, with 17 bases left in between. Per the germline V gene, CDR1 is PRHDT and CDR2 is FYEKMQ (reference sequence).

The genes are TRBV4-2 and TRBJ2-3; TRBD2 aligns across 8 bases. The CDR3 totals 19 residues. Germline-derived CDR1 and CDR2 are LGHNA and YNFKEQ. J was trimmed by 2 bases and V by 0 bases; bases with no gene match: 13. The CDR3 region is CASSQDITKSGGNTDTQYF. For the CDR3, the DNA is TGTGCCAGCAGCCAAGATATCACCAAGAGCGGGGGAAACACAGATACGCAGTATTTT.

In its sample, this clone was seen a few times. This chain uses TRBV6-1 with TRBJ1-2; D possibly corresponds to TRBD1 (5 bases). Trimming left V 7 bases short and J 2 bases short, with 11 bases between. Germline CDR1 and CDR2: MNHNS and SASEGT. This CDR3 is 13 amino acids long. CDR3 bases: TGTGCCAGCACCGCGGGGGGGAACTATGGCTACACCTTC. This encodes CASTAGGNYGYTF.

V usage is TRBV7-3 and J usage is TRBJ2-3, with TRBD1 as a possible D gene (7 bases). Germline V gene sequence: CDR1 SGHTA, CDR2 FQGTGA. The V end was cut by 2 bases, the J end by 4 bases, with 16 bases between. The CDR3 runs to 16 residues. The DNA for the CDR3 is TGTGCCAGCAGCTTAGGCGGAGGGGGCACAGCAGATACGCAGTATTTT. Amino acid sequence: CASSLGGGGTADTQYF.

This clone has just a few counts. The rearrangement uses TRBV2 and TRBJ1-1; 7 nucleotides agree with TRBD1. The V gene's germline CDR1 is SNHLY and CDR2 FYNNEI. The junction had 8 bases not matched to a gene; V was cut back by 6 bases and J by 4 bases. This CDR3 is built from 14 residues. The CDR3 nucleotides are TGTGCCAGCAGCGCGGGCAGGGGGGCCACTGAAGCTTTCTTT. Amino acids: CASSAGRGATEAFF.

The CDR3 nucleotides read TGTGCCAGCAGCTTAGTCATAGGGGATGTAAAGCCCCAGCATTTT. As protein: CASSLVIGDVKPQHF. J is TRBJ1-5 and V is TRBV7-2; possible D gene TRBD1, 5 bases. The V gene's germline CDR1 is SGHTA and CDR2 FQGNSA. The V end was cut by 1 base, the J end by 8 bases, with 15 bases between. This CDR3 spans 15 amino acids.

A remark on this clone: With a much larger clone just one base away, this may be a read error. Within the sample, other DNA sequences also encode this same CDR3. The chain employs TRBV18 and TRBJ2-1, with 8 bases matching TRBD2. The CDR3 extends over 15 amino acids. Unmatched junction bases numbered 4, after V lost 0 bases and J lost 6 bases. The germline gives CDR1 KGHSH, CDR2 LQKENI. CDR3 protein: CASSPPVAGGNEQFF. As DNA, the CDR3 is TGTGCCAGCTCACCACCGGTGGCGGGAGGCAATGAGCAGTTCTTC.

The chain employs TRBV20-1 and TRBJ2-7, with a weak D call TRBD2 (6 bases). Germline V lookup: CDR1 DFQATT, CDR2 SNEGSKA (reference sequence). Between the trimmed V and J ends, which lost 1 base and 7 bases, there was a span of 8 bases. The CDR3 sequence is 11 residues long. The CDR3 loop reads CSARVGREQYF. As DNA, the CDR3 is TGCAGTGCTAGAGTTGGGAGGGAGCAGTACTTC.

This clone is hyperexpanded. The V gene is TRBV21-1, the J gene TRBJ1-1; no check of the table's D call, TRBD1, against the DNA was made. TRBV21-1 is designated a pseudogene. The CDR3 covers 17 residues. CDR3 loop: CASSITGQPKVNTEAFF. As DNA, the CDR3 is TGTGCCAGCAGCATAACGGGACAGCCGAAGGTGAACACTGAAGCTTTCTTT.

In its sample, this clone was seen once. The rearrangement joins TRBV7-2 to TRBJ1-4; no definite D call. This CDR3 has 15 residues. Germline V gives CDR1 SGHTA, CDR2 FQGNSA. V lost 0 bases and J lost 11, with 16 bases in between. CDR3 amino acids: CASSLAGPAGEKLFF. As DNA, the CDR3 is TGTGCCAGCAGCTTAGCCGGGCCAGCGGGTGAGAAACTGTTTTTT. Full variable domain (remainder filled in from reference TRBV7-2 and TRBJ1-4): GAGVSQSPSNKVTEKGKDVELRCDPISGHTALYWYRQSLGQGLEFLIYFQGNSAPDKSGLPSDRFSAERTGGSVSTLTIQRTQQEDSAVYLCASSLAGPAGEKLFFGSGTQLSVL.

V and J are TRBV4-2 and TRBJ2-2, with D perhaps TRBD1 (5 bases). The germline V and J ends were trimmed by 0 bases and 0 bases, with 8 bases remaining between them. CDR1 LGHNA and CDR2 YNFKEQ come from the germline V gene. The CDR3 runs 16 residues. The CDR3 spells CASSQEAGTNTGELFF. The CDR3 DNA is TGTGCCAGCAGCCAAGAGGCAGGGACGAACACCGGGGAGCTGTTTTTT.

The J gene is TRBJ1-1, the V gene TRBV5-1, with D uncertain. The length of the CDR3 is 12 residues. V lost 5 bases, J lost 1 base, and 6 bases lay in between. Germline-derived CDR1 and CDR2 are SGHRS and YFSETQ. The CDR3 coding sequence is TGCGCCAGCAGTCCTCCGAACACTGAAGCTTTCTTT. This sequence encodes CASSPPNTEAFF.

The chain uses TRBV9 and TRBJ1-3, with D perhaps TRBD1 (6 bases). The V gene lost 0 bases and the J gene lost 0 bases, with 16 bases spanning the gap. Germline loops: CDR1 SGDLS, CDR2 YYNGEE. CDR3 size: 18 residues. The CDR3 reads CASSVASGQSRSGNTIYF. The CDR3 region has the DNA TGTGCCAGCAGCGTAGCTTCCGGACAGTCCCGCTCTGGAAACACCATATATTTT.

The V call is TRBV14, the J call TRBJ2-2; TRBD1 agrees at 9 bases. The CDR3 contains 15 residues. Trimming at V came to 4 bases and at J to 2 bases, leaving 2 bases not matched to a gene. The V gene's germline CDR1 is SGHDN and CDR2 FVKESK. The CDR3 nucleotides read TGTGCCAGCAGCCGGGACAGGGCAAACACCGGGGAGCTGTTTTTT. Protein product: CASSRDRANTGELFF. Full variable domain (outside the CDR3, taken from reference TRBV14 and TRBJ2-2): EAGVTQFPSHSVIEKGQTVTLRCDPISGHDNLYWYRRVMGKEIKFLLHFVKESKQDESGMPNNRFLAERTGGTYSTLKVQPAELEDSGVYFCASSRDRANTGELFFGEGSRLTVL.

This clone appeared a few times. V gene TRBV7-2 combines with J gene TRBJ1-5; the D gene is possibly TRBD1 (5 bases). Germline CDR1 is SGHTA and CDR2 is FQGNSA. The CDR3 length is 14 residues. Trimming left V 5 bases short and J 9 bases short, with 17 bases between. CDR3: CASSHGHTSRPQHF. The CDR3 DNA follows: TGTGCCAGCAGCCATGGACACACTTCACGGCCCCAGCATTTT.

Here the CDR3 DNA reads TGTGCCAGCAGTTACCAGGCACCCAATCAGCCCCAGCATTTT. Its protein product is CASSYQAPNQPQHF. The chain carries TRBV27 and TRBJ1-5; D remains ambiguous. Germline V CDR1 and CDR2: MNHEY, SMNVEV (reference sequence). The length of the CDR3 is 14 residues. V lost 4 bases to trimming and J lost 3 bases, with 10 bases between them.

DNA of the CDR3: TGTGCCAGCTCACCACCGTTGGGGGGTAGTGGCTACACCTTC. Protein sequence: CASSPPLGGSGYTF. The chain is built from TRBV18 and TRBJ1-2, with D maybe TRBD1 (5 bases). Germline CDR1 KGHSH, CDR2 LQKENI. V lost 0 bases to trimming and J lost 7 bases, with 12 bases between them. CDR3 size: 14 residues.

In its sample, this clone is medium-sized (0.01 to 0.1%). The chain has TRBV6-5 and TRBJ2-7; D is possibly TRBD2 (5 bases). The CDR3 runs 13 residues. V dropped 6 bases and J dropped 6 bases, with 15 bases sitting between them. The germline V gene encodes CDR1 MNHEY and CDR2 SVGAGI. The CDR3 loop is CASRPDEGSEQYF. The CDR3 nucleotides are TGTGCCAGCAGGCCAGATGAGGGTTCCGAGCAGTACTTC.

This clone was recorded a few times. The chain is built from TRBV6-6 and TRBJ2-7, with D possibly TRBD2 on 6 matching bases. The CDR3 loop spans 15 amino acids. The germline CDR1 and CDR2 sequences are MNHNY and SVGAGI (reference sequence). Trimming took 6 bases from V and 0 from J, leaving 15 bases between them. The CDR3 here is CASSHTRGLSYEQYF. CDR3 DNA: TGTGCCAGCAGCCACACCCGGGGACTCTCCTACGAGCAGTACTTC.

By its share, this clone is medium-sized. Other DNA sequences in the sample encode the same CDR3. CDR3 in DNA: TGTGCCAGCAGCTTAGATTTAACAGGGAACACTGAAGCTTTCTTT. Its protein product is CASSLDLTGNTEAFF. The gene calls are TRBV7-2 and TRBJ1-1; the D gene is possibly TRBD1 (5 bases). The V gene lost 1 base and the J gene lost 1 base, with 10 bases spanning the gap. CDR1 and CDR2 from the germline V gene are SGHTA and FQGNSA. The CDR3 consists of 15 residues.

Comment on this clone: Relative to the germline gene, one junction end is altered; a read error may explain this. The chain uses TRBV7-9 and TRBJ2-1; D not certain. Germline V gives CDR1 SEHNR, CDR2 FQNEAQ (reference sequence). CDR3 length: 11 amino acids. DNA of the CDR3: TGTGCCAACAGCTATGGGGTGATGCAGTTCTTC. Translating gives CANSYGVMQFF. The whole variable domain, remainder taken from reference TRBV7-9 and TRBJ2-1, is DTGVSQNPRHKITKRGQNVTFRCDPISEHNRLYWYRQTLGQGPEFLTYFQNEAQLEKSRLLSDRFSAERPKGSFSTLEIQRTEQGDSAMYLCANSYGVMQFFGPGTRLTVL.